One sample yielded the 14 T cell receptor beta chains listed below, sequenced in a study of blood T cell repertoires in COVID-19. Some clones are missing from TCRdb's copy, which holds only in-frame ones; the method was immunoSEQ multiplex PCR. The sample consists of about 200,000 clones, about 80% of them appearing once. The specimen sequenced was PBMCs or T cells enriched from blood (not recorded which). The receptors shown here come from a man in his forties who had recovered from COVID-19.

The chain employs TRBV27 and TRBJ2-7, with D perhaps matching TRBD1 (6 bases). V lost 1 base and J 3 bases, leaving 10 bases between the germline ends. Germline CDR1 reads MNHEY; CDR2 reads SMNVEV (reference sequence). This CDR3 spans 14 amino acids. CDR3 DNA sequence: TGTGCCAGCAGTTTATATAAGGGGGACTACGAGCAGTACTTC. This codes for CASSLYKGDYEQYF.

This rearrangement joins TRBV2 to TRBJ2-1; TRBD1 might be the D (5 bases). CDR1 and CDR2 (germline): SNHLY, FYNNEI. V was cut by 6 bases and J by 8 bases, with 26 bases left in between. The CDR3 sequence is 17 residues long. CDR3 amino acids: CASRGIGHRYVQHEQFF. CDR3 sequence (DNA): TGTGCCAGCAGAGGGATTGGACATAGATATGTACAGCATGAGCAGTTCTTC.

DNA for the CDR3: TGCGCCAGCAGCCAGGCCGGGACTAGCGGGGCACAAGAGACCCAGTACTTC. Translation: CASSQAGTSGAQETQYF. The chain uses TRBV4-1 and TRBJ2-5; 13 bases line up with TRBD2. With V trimmed by 3 bases and J by 2 bases, 6 bases remained unmatched. This CDR3 is 17 amino acids long. Germline V lookup: CDR1 MGHRA, CDR2 YSYEKL.

The chain has TRBV19 and TRBJ1-5, with D unresolved. CDR1 is LNHDA and CDR2 is SQIVND in the germline V gene (reference sequence). CDR3 size: 16 residues. Trimming cost V 6 bases and J 0 bases, with 15 bases left between them. CDR3 in amino acids: CASRAAGRSSNQPQHF. CDR3 DNA: TGTGCCAGTAGGGCCGCGGGAAGATCTAGCAATCAGCCCCAGCATTTT. Combining the CDR3 with reference TRBV19 and TRBJ1-5 gives the whole variable domain DGGITQSPKYLFRKEGQNVTLSCEQNLNHDAMYWYRQDPGQGLRLIYYSQIVNDFQKGDIAEGYSVSREKKESFPLTVTSAQKNPTAFYLCASRAAGRSSNQPQHFGDGTRLSIL.

The chain links TRBV10-3 to TRBJ1-2; D is uncertain. The CDR3 consists of 13 residues. The V gene lost 4 bases and the J gene lost 4 bases, with 10 bases spanning the gap. CDR1 and CDR2 from the germline V gene are ENHRY and SYGVKD. This CDR3 reads CAISAELAYGYTF. The CDR3, as DNA: TGTGCCATCAGTGCCGAATTGGCCTATGGCTACACCTTC.

The chain combines TRBV10-2 with TRBJ2-1; 10 bases are shared with TRBD2. Trimming removed 8 bases from V and 1 base from J; junction bases left unmatched: 8. The CDR3 contains 16 residues. CDR1 is WSHSY and CDR2 is SAAADI in the germline V gene. The CDR3 DNA is TGCGCCAGCCCTTTTAGACTAGCGGGTTCCTACAATGAGCAGTTCTTC. As protein: CASPFRLAGSYNEQFF.

This chain connects TRBV5-4 to TRBJ1-2; 8 bases are a match to TRBD1. CDR1 is SGHNT and CDR2 is YYREEE in the germline V gene (reference sequence). This CDR3 has 12 residues. The V gene end was trimmed by 4 bases and the J gene end by 7 bases; junction bases not matched to a gene: 3. The CDR3 bases are TGTGCCAGCAGCCCGGACAGGGCTGGCTACACCTTC. Residues: CASSPDRAGYTF.

This chain links TRBV5-4 with TRBJ1-2; D gene ambiguous. This CDR3 contains 12 residues. The ends were cut back, 5 bases at V and 6 bases at J, with 11 bases in the middle. Per the germline V gene, CDR1 is SGHNT and CDR2 is YYREEE (reference sequence). The CDR3 region is CASRAGPHGYTF. CDR3 bases: TGTGCCAGCAGGGCAGGCCCCCATGGCTACACCTTC.

The chain links TRBV9 to TRBJ1-3, with D unclear. Per the germline V gene, CDR1 is SGDLS and CDR2 is YYNGEE. The germline V and J ends were trimmed by 5 bases and 4 bases, with 10 bases remaining between them. This CDR3 comprises 13 residues. CDR3 protein: CASSADKGNTIYF. CDR3 nucleotides: TGTGCCAGCAGTGCCGACAAGGGAAACACCATATATTTT. Full variable domain (remainder filled in from reference TRBV9 and TRBJ1-3): DSGVTQTPKHLITATGQRVTLRCSPRSGDLSVYWYQQSLDQGLQFLIQYYNGEERAKGNILERFSAQQFPDLHSELNLSSLELGDSALYFCASSADKGNTIYFGEGSWLTVV.

The gene calls are TRBV7-9 and TRBJ2-1, with 8 bases fitting TRBD2. The V gene's germline CDR1 is SEHNR and CDR2 FQNEAQ (reference sequence). V shed 5 bases, J shed 0 bases, and the junction held 9 bases outside the gene matches. CDR3 length: 17 residues. The DNA of the CDR3 is TGTGCCAGCAGCCCAAGCTCCCGGGGGGGCTCCTACAATGAGCAGTTCTTC. As protein: CASSPSSRGGSYNEQFF.

The chain combines TRBV19 with TRBJ2-2; TRBD1 agrees at 7 bases. Germline CDR1 and CDR2: LNHDA and SQIVND (reference sequence). Trimming at V came to 5 bases and at J to 3 bases, leaving 9 bases not matched to a gene. CDR3 length: 16 amino acids. For the CDR3, the DNA is TGTGCCAGTAGTCCTCGACAGGGCCTGGACACCGGGGAGCTGTTTTTT. As protein: CASSPRQGLDTGELFF.

The chain uses TRBV19 and TRBJ2-1, with D tentatively TRBD1 (6 bases). CDR1 and CDR2 (germline): LNHDA, SQIVND (reference sequence). With 6 bases removed from V and 1 base from J, the gap between germline ends came to 13 bases. The CDR3 length is 15 residues. The DNA of the CDR3 is TGTGCCAGTAGCAAACCAGGGGTTTCCTACAATGAGCAGTTCTTC. This translates into CASSKPGVSYNEQFF. The variable domain in full, with the rest retrieved from reference TRBV19 and TRBJ2-1, is DGGITQSPKYLFRKEGQNVTLSCEQNLNHDAMYWYRQDPGQGLRLIYYSQIVNDFQKGDIAEGYSVSREKKESFPLTVTSAQKNPTAFYLCASSKPGVSYNEQFFGPGTRLTVL.

The rearrangement uses TRBV7-2 and TRBJ1-2; possibly TRBD1 for D (5 bases). CDR3 length equals 11 residues. Trimming removed 8 bases from V and 2 bases from J, with 6 bases in between. Per the germline V gene, CDR1 is SGHTA and CDR2 is FQGNSA. The CDR3 loop is CASDSNYGYTF. The CDR3 DNA sequence: TGTGCCAGCGACAGCAACTATGGCTACACCTTC.

The chain has TRBV2 and TRBJ1-5; 10 bases are a match to TRBD1. The CDR3 consists of 15 residues. V shed 4 bases and J 2 bases; nucleotides not matched to a gene: 2. The germline V gene encodes CDR1 SNHLY and CDR2 FYNNEI. This CDR3 reads CASSGGTGGNQPQHF. The CDR3 DNA reads TGTGCCAGCAGTGGCGGGACAGGGGGCAATCAGCCCCAGCATTTT.